This T cell receptor beta chain was profiled in a study of shared clonotypes between healthy human individuals. Deep-level assay runs were performed. Sorted-subset replicate PCR reactions were performed with around 200 ng DNA, corresponding to about 32,000 T cell genomes. Per the study methods: Filtering differed for immunoSEQ, which gave only junction sequences without quality scores. TCRdb's copy holds only in-frame clones and misses some; the assay was immunoSEQ multiplex PCR. V and J calls and clone size are copied from that table; D and trimming were computed from the DNA. The sample lists roughly 2.6 million clones, 85% to 95% occurring once. As for this clone: What it binds is not known.

The CDR3 extends over 15 amino acids. CDR1 is MNHNS, CDR2 SASEGT, per germline. Trimming removed 2 bases at V and 0 bases at J, with 8 bases between. The study's findings and limits: Shared clonotypes across all four donors exceeded non-shared ones in generation probability.

The clonotype originates from a man aged 18-30 years in good health. The chain links TRBV6-1 to TRBJ1-5; D call uncertain. Sequenced: naive CD4+ T cells sorted from blood. Regarding subset: CD45RA+ positively selected. The CDR3 region has the DNA TGTGCCAGCAGTGAACTGCCCGATAGCAATCAGCCCCAGCATTTT. Amino acid sequence: CASSELPDSNQPQHF.